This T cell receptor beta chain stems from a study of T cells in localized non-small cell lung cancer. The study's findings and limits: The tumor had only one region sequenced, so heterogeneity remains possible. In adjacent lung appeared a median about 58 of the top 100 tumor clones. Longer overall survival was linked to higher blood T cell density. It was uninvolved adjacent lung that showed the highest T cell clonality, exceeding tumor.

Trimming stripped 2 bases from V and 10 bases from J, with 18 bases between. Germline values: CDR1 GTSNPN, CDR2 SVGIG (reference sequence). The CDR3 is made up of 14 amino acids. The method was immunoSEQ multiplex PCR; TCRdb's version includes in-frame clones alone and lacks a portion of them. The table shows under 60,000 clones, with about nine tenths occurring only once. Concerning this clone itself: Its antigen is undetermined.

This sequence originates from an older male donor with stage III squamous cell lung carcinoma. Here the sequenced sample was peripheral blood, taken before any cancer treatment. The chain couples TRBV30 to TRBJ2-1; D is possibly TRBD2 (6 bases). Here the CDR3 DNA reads TGTGCCTGGAGTCCCCGGAGGGCGGTTCGAGAGCAGTTCTTC. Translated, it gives CAWSPRRAVREQFF.